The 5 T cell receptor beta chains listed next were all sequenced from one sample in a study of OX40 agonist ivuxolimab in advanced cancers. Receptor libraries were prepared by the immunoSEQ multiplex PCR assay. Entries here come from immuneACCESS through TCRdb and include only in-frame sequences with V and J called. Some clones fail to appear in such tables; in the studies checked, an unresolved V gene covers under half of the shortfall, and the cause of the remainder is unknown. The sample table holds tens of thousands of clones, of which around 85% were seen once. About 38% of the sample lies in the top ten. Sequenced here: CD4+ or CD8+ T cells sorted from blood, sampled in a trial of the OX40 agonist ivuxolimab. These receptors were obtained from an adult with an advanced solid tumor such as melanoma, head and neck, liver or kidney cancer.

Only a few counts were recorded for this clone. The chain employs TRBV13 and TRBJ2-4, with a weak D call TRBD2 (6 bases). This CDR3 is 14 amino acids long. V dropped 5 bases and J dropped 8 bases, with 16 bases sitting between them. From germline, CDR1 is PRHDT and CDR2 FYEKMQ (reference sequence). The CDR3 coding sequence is TGTGCCAGCAGCCTGACGGGGGTAGAGGACATTCAGTACTTC. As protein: CASSLTGVEDIQYF.

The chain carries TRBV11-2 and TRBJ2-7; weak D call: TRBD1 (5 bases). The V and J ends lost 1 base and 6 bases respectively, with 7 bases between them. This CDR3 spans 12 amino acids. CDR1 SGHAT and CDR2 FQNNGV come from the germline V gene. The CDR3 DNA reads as TGTGCCAGCAGCTTAGGGGGCCCCGAGCAGTACTTC. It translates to CASSLGGPEQYF.

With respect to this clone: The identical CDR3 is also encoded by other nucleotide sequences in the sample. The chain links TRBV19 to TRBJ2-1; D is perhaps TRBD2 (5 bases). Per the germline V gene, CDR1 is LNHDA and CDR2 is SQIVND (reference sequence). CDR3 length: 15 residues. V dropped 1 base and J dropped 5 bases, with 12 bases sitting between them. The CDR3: CASSIAGSQNNEQFF. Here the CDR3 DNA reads TGTGCCAGTAGTATAGCGGGGTCACAGAACAATGAGCAGTTCTTC.

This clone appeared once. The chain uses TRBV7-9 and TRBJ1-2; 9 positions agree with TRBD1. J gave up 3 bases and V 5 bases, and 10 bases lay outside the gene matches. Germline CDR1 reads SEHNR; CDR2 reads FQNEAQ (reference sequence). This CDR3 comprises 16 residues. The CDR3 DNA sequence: TGTGCCAGCAGCGTATTACAGGGGGCAGAGCACTATGGCTACACCTTC. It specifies CASSVLQGAEHYGYTF.

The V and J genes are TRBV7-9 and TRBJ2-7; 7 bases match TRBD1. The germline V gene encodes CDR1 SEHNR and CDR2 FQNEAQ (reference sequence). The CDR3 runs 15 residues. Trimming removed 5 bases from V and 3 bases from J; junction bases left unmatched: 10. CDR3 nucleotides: TGTGCCAGCAGCCCAAGACAGGGTATCGGCTACGAGCAGTACTTC. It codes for CASSPRQGIGYEQYF.